The 11 T cell receptor beta chains below were found in one sample sequenced in a study of cytomegalovirus exposure and HLA in healthy donors. Measured with immunoSEQ multiplex PCR; TCRdb has only the in-frame clones, and not every one. Counted here are 150,000 to 180,000 clones, 75% to 90% occurring once; the ten biggest clones make up about a fifth. Input material: PBMCs. These receptors were taken from a man younger than 35 in good health and CMV-seropositive.

This clone was counted a single time. CDR3 sequence (DNA): TGTGCCAGCAGGCCCTACAGGGACAATGAGCAGTTCTTC. This gives the protein CASRPYRDNEQFF. The chain joins TRBV2 to TRBJ2-1; perhaps TRBD1 as D (6 bases). The CDR3 contains 13 residues. CDR1 is SNHLY, CDR2 FYNNEI, per germline. The ends were cut back, 6 bases at V and 5 bases at J, with 11 bases in the middle.

This rearrangement joins TRBV4-3 to TRBJ1-3, with D maybe TRBD1 (6 bases). The CDR3 extends over 15 amino acids. Trimming pared 0 bases from V and 4 bases from J, leaving 10 bases between. CDR1 LGHNA and CDR2 YSLEER come from the germline V gene. This chain's CDR3 is CASSQDAGVGNTIYF. For the CDR3, the DNA is TGCGCCAGCAGCCAAGATGCAGGGGTCGGAAACACCATATATTTT.

This rearrangement joins TRBV6-1 to TRBJ1-1; unclear D gene. CDR3 length equals 15 residues. CDR1 MNHNS and CDR2 SASEGT come from the germline V gene. Deletions cut 4 bases from V and 5 bases from J, with 17 bases between. The CDR3 loop reads CASSVSGPGGTEAFF. The CDR3 nucleotides are TGTGCCAGCAGTGTATCGGGCCCGGGAGGGACTGAAGCTTTCTTT.

In the case of this clone: The sample holds other DNA sequences that translate to the same CDR3. This CDR3 is CASSSGGSYEQYF. The CDR3 nucleotides are TGTGCCAGCAGCTCCGGGGGATCCTACGAGCAGTACTTC. The J gene is TRBJ2-7, the V gene TRBV7-9; perhaps TRBD2 as D (6 bases). The V end lost 4 bases, the J end lost 1 base, and 8 bases lay between the germline ends. This CDR3 region has 13 residues. From germline, CDR1 is SEHNR and CDR2 FQNEAQ (reference sequence).

This clone was seen a single time. V and J are TRBV19 and TRBJ2-7; TRBD2 matches at 9 bases. Germline V gene lookup returns CDR1 LNHDA and CDR2 SQIVND (reference sequence). There are 14 residues in the CDR3. V dropped 8 bases and J dropped 3; count of bases not matched to a gene: 8. The CDR3 here is CASSLVAGVYEQYF. CDR3 in DNA: TGTGCCAGTTCGCTGGTAGCGGGAGTCTACGAGCAGTACTTC.

The J gene is TRBJ1-2, the V gene TRBV18, with TRBD1 identical over 9 bases. CDR3 length: 16 residues. V was pared by 6 bases and J by 6 bases, with 14 bases of the junction left unmatched. Germline loops: CDR1 KGHSH, CDR2 LQKENI. The DNA for the CDR3 is TGTGCCAGCTCCCTTGAGGGACAGGGCGTTCCGGATGGCTACACCTTC. Translating it yields CASSLEGQGVPDGYTF.

This chain joins TRBV19 and TRBJ2-7, with TRBD1 matching 7 bases. Germline V gene sequence: CDR1 LNHDA, CDR2 SQIVND (reference sequence). J gave up 3 bases and V 9 bases, and 5 bases lay outside the gene matches. This CDR3 comprises 12 residues. This CDR3 reads CASRDSLYEQYF. The CDR3 DNA reads as TGTGCCAGCCGGGACAGTCTCTACGAGCAGTACTTC.

This clone came up once. The rearrangement joins TRBV4-3 to TRBJ1-2; D might be TRBD1 (5 bases). CDR3 length: 14 amino acids. The V end lost 1 base, the J end lost 6 bases, and 12 bases lay between the germline ends. Germline V gives CDR1 LGHNA, CDR2 YSLEER. The CDR3 nucleotides are TGCGCCAGCAGCCAAGGGCAGGGAAGGGATGGCTACACCTTC. Translated, it gives CASSQGQGRDGYTF.

The J gene is TRBJ1-1, the V gene TRBV29-1; D remains ambiguous. The germline gives CDR1 SQVTM, CDR2 ANQGSEA. V lost 5 bases and J lost 4, with 8 bases in between. The CDR3 has 11 amino acids. CDR3 sequence (DNA): TGCAGCGTTCGGGAGGGCACTGAAGCTTTCTTT. This sequence encodes CSVREGTEAFF.

The chain is built from TRBV19 and TRBJ2-2, with TRBD1 identical over 7 bases. J lost 4 bases, V lost 5 bases, and 7 bases had no gene match. Germline V gene lookup returns CDR1 LNHDA and CDR2 SQIVND (reference sequence). The CDR3 totals 15 residues. CDR3 DNA: TGTGCCAGTAGTCGACAGGGATCGAGCACCGGGGAGCTGTTTTTT. It yields the protein CASSRQGSSTGELFF.

CDR3 residues: CASSPPGLSTDTQYF. Here the CDR3 DNA reads TGTGCCAGCTCACCCCCCGGACTAAGCACAGATACGCAGTATTTT. The chain joins TRBV18 to TRBJ2-3; a weak D match, TRBD2 (6 bases). Trimming pared 3 bases from V and 0 bases from J, leaving 10 bases between. From germline, CDR1 is KGHSH and CDR2 LQKENI. There are 15 residues in the CDR3.